The 7 T cell receptor beta chains below were found in one sample sequenced in a study of cytotoxic CD8 clonotypes in ibrutinib-treated CLL. Assay: immunoSEQ multiplex PCR; the TCRdb copy retains only in-frame clones and omits some. The sample contains around 52,000 clones, roughly three fifths of which appear only once. Here the sequenced sample was PBMCs, taken after 24 months of ibrutinib treatment. These receptors were collected from a human donor with chronic lymphocytic leukemia.

This rearrangement joins TRBV14 to TRBJ2-6, with D hard to call. In germline, CDR1 is SGHDN, CDR2 FVKESK. The CDR3 loop spans 14 amino acids. V was cut by 3 bases and J by 1 base, with 4 bases left in between. CDR3 in DNA: TGTGCCAGCAGCCACGAGTCTGGGGCCAACGTCCTGACTTTC. Translating it yields CASSHESGANVLTF.

This chain connects TRBV5-4 to TRBJ1-4; TRBD1 is a possible D gene (6 bases). The germline CDR1 and CDR2 sequences are SGHNT and YYREEE (reference sequence). CDR3 size: 15 residues. V was shortened by 4 bases and J by 6 bases, with 16 bases between the two germline ends. The CDR3 DNA reads TGTGCCAGCAGCGCCGGGTCCGGGGGGCATGAAAAACTGTTTTTT. Translation: CASSAGSGGHEKLFF.

This clone was seen only a few times. The rearrangement joins TRBV6-1 to TRBJ2-3; D uncertain. CDR1 is MNHNS, CDR2 SASEGT, per germline. V gave up 5 bases and J gave up 2 bases, with 2 bases separating them. This CDR3 is 11 amino acids long. The CDR3 DNA is TGTGCCAGCAGTCACACAGATACGCAGTATTTT. It yields the protein CASSHTDTQYF.

This clone was seen more than once but under ten times. The chain uses TRBV2 and TRBJ2-1; the match to TRBD2 covers 11 bases. The germline V gene encodes CDR1 SNHLY and CDR2 FYNNEI. The CDR3 runs 19 residues. V was clipped by 1 base and J by 5 bases; unmatched bases: 13. CDR3 nucleotide sequence: TGTGCCAGCAGTGAAGATATTTTCTGGGGACTAGCGGACGACAATGAGCAGTTCTTC. It translates to CASSEDIFWGLADDNEQFF.

J is TRBJ2-3 and V is TRBV11-3, with TRBD2 as a possible D gene (7 bases). Germline V CDR1 and CDR2: SGHNT, YENEEA. V gave up 3 bases and J gave up 8 bases, with 12 bases separating them. The CDR3 sequence is 13 residues long. The CDR3 sequence: CASSFGGASTQYF. The CDR3 nucleotides read TGTGCCAGCAGCTTTGGGGGGGCGAGTACGCAGTATTTT. The whole variable domain, remainder taken from reference TRBV11-3 and TRBJ2-3, is EAGVVQSPRYKIIEKKQPVAFWCNPISGHNTLYWYLQNLGQGPELLIRYENEEAVDDSQLPKDRFSAERLKGVDSTLKIQPAELGDSAVYLCASSFGGASTQYFGPGTRLTVL.

The chain joins TRBV19 to TRBJ2-4, with 8 bases aligning to TRBD1. The germline gives CDR1 LNHDA, CDR2 SQIVND (reference sequence). Germline trimming cut 5 bases from V and 0 bases from J; bases unmatched to any gene: 9. CDR3 length: 17 residues. CDR3 nucleotide sequence: TGTGCCAGTAGTTTGCCTGCCAGGGGGCTAGCCAAAAACATTCAGTACTTC. Its protein is CASSLPARGLAKNIQYF.

This chain links TRBV7-2 with TRBJ2-7, with D tentatively TRBD2 (7 bases). This CDR3 is built from 13 residues. CDR1 is SGHTA, CDR2 FQGNSA, per germline. V lost 1 base to trimming and J lost 9 bases, with 13 bases between them. DNA of the CDR3: TGTGCCAGCAGCTTAGGGGGGGGCGTCACGCAGTACGTC. Protein: CASSLGGGVTQYV.